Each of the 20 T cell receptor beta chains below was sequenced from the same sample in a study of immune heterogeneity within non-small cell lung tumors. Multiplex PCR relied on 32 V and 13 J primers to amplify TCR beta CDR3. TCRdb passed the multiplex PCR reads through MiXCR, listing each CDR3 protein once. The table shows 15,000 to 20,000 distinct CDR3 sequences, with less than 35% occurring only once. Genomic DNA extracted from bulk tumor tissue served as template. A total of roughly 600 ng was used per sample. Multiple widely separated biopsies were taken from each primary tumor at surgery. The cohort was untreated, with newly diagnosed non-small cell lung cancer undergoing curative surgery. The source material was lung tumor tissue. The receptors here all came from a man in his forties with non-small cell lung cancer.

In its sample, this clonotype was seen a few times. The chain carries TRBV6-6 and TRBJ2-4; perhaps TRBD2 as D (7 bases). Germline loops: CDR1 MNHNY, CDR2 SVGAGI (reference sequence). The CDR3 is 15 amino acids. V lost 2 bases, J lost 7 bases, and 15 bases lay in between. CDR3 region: CASSYGGAKENIQYF. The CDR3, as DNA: TGTGCCAGCAGTTACGGGGGGGCCAAGGAGAACATTCAGTACTTC.

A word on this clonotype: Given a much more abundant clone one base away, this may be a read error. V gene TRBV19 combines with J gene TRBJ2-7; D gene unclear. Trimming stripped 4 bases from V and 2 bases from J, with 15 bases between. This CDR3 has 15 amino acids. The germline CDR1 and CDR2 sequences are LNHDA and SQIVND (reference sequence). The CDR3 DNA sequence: TGTGCCAGTAGTAAAACACCGCCAAGACCCTACGAGCAGTACTTC. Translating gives CASSKTPPRPYEQYF.

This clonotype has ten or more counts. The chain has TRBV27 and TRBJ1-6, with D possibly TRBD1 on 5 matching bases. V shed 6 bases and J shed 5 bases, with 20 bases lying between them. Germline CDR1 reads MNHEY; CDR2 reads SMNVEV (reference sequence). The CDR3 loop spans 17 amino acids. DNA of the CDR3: TGTGCCAGCAGCCCGTTCGGGGGTACGGCGGATAATTCACCCCTCCACTTT. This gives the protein CASSPFGGTADNSPLHF.

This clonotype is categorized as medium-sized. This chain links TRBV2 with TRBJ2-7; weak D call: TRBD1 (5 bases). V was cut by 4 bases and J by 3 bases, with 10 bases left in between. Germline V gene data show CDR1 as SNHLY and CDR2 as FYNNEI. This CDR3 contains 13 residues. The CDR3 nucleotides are TGTGCCAGCAGTGGTCAGGGCCACTACGAGCAGTACTTC. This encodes CASSGQGHYEQYF.

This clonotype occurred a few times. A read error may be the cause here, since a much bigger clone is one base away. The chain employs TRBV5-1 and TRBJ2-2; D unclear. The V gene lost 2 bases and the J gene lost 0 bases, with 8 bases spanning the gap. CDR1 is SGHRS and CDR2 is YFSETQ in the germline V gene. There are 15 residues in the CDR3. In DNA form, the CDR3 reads TGCGCCAGCAGCTTAAGCGCGTCGAACACCGGGGAGCTGTTTTTT. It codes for CASSLSASNTGELFF.

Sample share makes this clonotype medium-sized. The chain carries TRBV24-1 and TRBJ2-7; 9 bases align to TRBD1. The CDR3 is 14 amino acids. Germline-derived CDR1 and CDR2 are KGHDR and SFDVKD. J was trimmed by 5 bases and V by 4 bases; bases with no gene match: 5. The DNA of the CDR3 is TGTGCCACCAGTGAATCCGGGACAGGGAACGAGCAGTACTTC. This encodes CATSESGTGNEQYF.

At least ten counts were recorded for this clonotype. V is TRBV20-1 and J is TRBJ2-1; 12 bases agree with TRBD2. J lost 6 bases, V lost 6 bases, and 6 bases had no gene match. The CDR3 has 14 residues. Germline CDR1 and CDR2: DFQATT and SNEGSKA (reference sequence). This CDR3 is CSANPSGRANEQFF. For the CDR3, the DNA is TGCAGTGCCAATCCTAGCGGGAGGGCCAATGAGCAGTTCTTC.

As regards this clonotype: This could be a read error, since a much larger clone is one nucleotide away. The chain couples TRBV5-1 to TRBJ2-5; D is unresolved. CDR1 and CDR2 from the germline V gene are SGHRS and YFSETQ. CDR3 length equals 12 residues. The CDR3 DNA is TGCGCCAGAAGCTTTTACCAAGAGACCCAGTACTTC. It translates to CARSFYQETQYF.

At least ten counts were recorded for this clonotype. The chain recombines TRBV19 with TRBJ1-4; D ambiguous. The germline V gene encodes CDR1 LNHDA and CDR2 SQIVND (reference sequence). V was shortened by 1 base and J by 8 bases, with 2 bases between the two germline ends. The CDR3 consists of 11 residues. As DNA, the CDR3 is TGTGCCAGTAGTATAGGAGAAAAACTGTTTTTT. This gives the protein CASSIGEKLFF.

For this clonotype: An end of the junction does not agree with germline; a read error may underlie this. The CDR3 nucleotides are TGTGCCAGAAGCGTAGGAGGGGATCAGCCCCAGCATTTT. Translating it yields CARSVGGDQPQHF. This chain links TRBV9 with TRBJ1-5; maybe TRBD1 (5 bases). The CDR3 loop spans 13 amino acids. Germline V lookup: CDR1 SGDLS, CDR2 YYNGEE.

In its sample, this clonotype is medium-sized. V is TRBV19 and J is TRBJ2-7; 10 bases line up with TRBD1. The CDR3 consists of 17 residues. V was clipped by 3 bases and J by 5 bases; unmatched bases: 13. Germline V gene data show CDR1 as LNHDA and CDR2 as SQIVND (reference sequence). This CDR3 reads CASSIKALRQGAHEQYF. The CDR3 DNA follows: TGTGCCAGTAGTATTAAAGCCCTTAGACAGGGGGCACACGAGCAGTACTTC.

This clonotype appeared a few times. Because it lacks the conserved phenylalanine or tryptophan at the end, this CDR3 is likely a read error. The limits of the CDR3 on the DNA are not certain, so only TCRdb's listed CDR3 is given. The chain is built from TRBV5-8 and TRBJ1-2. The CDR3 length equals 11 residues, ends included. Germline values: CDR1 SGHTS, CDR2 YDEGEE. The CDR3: CASSEIQGHTL.

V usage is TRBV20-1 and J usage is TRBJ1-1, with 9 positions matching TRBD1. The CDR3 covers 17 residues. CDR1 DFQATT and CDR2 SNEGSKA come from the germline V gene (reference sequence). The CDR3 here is CRALSGTGRLMNTEAFF. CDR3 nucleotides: TGCAGGGCACTCTCCGGGACAGGGCGCCTCATGAACACTGAAGCTTTCTTT.

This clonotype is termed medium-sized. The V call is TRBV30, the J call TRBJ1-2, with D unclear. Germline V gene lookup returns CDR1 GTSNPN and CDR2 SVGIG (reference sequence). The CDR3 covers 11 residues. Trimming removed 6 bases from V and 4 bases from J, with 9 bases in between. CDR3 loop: CACSDGYGYTF. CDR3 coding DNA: TGTGCCTGTTCCGACGGCTATGGCTACACCTTC.

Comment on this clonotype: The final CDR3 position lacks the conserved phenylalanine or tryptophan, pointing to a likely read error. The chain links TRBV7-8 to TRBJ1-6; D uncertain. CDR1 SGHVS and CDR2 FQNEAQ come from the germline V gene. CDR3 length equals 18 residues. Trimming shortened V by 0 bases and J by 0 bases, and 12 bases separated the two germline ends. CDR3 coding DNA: TGTGCCAGCAGCTTAGCTTCTCACGCGAGCTCCTATAATTCACCCCTCCACCTT. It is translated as CASSLASHASSYNSPLHL.

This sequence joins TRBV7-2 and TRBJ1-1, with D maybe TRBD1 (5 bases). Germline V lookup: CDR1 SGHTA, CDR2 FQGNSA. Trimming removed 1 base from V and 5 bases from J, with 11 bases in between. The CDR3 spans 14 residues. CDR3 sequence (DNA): TGTGCCAGCAGCTTAGAACGGGGGTATACTGAAGCTTTCTTT. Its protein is CASSLERGYTEAFF.

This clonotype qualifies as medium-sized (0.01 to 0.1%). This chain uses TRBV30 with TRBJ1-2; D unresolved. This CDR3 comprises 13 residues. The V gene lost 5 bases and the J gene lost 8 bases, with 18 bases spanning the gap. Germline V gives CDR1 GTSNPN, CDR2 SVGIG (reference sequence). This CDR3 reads CAWAAGEVRGYTF. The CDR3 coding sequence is TGTGCCTGGGCAGCTGGTGAGGTCAGGGGCTACACCTTC.

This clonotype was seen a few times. The CDR3 region has the DNA TGTGCCAGCAGTTTCAGCCGTGGAGGCAATGAGCAGTTCTTC. As protein: CASSFSRGGNEQFF. The chain combines TRBV12-3 or TRBV12-4 with TRBJ2-1; D is perhaps TRBD2 (5 bases). V was cut by 3 bases and J by 6 bases, with 12 bases left in between. The CDR3 is 14 residues long.

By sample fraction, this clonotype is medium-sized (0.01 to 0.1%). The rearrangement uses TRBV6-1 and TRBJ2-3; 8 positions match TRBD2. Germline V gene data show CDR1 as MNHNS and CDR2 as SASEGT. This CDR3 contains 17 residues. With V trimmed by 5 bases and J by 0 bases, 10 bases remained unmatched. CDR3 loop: CASSPNLIAGSTDTQYF. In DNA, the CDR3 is TGTGCCAGCAGTCCGAATTTGATAGCGGGAAGCACAGATACGCAGTATTTT.

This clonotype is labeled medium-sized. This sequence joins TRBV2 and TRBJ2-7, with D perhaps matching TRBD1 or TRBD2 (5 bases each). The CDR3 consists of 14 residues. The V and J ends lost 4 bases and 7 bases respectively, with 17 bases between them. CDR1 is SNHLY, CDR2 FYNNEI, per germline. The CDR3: CASSVQRGAGEQYF. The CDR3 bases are TGTGCCAGCAGTGTTCAAAGGGGAGCTGGGGAGCAGTACTTC.